Listed here are 30 T cell receptor beta chains from one sample, sequenced in a study of CD8 T cells in ankylosing spondylitis. TCRdb itself ran the 5' RACE reads through MiXCR, one entry per CDR3 protein. Among about 240,000 distinct CDR3 sequences listed, around 7.8% were seen once. Source material: blood, either unsorted or a sorted T cell fraction (not recorded which). These receptors came from a male donor with ankylosing spondylitis or in good health (not recorded which).

V usage is TRBV10-3 and J usage is TRBJ2-7, with D unclear. There are 13 residues in the CDR3. V lost 4 bases and J 3 bases, leaving 10 bases between the germline ends. The germline V gene has CDR1 ENHRY and CDR2 SYGVKD. The CDR3 is CAISGEMSYEQYF. CDR3 sequence (DNA): TGTGCCATCAGTGGGGAAATGAGCTACGAGCAGTACTTC.

This clonotype was seen many times. V usage is TRBV7-9 and J usage is TRBJ2-4; a weak D match, TRBD2 (6 bases). The CDR3 totals 13 residues. The germline gives CDR1 SEHNR, CDR2 FQNEAQ (reference sequence). The V end lost 1 base, the J end lost 6 bases, and 7 bases lay between the germline ends. CDR3 bases: TGTGCCAGCAGCTTAGTGGGGGGAAACATTCAGTACTTC. It codes for CASSLVGGNIQYF.

The chain has TRBV9 and TRBJ2-1; maybe TRBD1 (5 bases). The CDR3 runs 14 residues. The germline gives CDR1 SGDLS, CDR2 YYNGEE. V lost 0 bases and J 5 bases, leaving 9 bases between the germline ends. For the CDR3, the DNA is TGTGCCAGCAGCGTAGGAGACAGAGACAATGAGCAGTTCTTC. Amino acid sequence: CASSVGDRDNEQFF.

This clonotype has only a few counts. The gene calls are TRBV20-1 and TRBJ2-5; TRBD2 agrees at 7 bases. The germline gives CDR1 DFQATT, CDR2 SNEGSKA (reference sequence). Trimming cost V 5 bases and J 1 base; bases outside gene matches: 13. CDR3 length: 16 amino acids. DNA of the CDR3: TGCAGTGCTTTCCGAGGTAGCGGGTGGGGCCAAGAGACCCAGTACTTC. Protein: CSAFRGSGWGQETQYF.

This clonotype showed up many times. The CDR3 DNA sequence: TGCGCCAGCTCCCTCGGTGGGCTAGCAGATACAGATACGCAGTATTTT. This translates into CASSLGGLADTDTQYF. The chain is built from TRBV5-1 and TRBJ2-3; the D gene is possibly TRBD2 (5 bases). This CDR3 is built from 16 residues. CDR1 SGHRS and CDR2 YFSETQ come from the germline V gene. Trimming removed 7 bases from V and 3 bases from J, with 21 bases in between.

In its sample, this clonotype was seen many times. V gene TRBV11-2 combines with J gene TRBJ1-2; no clear D gene. This CDR3 comprises 13 residues. Trimming took 2 bases from V and 5 from J, leaving 9 bases between them. Germline CDR1 SGHAT, CDR2 FQNNGV. The CDR3 nucleotides read TGTGCCAGCAGCTTAAGCCAGGTTTATGGCTACACCTTC. It codes for CASSLSQVYGYTF.

This clonotype was observed at least ten times. J is TRBJ2-7 and V is TRBV20-1; D may be TRBD2 (6 bases). This CDR3 has 12 residues. Trimming cost V 6 bases and J 4 bases, with 13 bases left between them. The germline V gene encodes CDR1 DFQATT and CDR2 SNEGSKA (reference sequence). CDR3: CSAWVGSYEQYF. The CDR3 nucleotides are TGCAGTGCCTGGGTCGGGAGTTACGAGCAGTACTTC.

This clonotype has a count of ten or more. The CDR3 reads CASSQGTGGPYF. The CDR3 DNA reads as TGTGCCAGCAGCCAAGGGACAGGGGGACCGTACTTC. V and J are TRBV3-1 and TRBJ2-7; TRBD1 agrees at 10 bases. J was trimmed by 12 bases and V by 1 base; bases with no gene match: 3. The CDR3 covers 12 residues. Germline CDR1 is LGHDT and CDR2 is YNNKEL (reference sequence).

V is TRBV29-1 and J is TRBJ2-1; possible D gene TRBD2, 6 bases. Looked up from germline, CDR1 is SQVTM and CDR2 is ANQGSEA. The CDR3 extends over 15 amino acids. Trimming shortened V by 4 bases and J by 5 bases, and 18 bases separated the two germline ends. The CDR3 loop reads CSVGPGGTPNNEQFF. The CDR3 DNA sequence: TGCAGCGTTGGTCCTGGGGGGACTCCAAACAATGAGCAGTTCTTC.

The genes are TRBV30 and TRBJ1-2; weak D call: TRBD1 (6 bases). The CDR3 is 14 amino acids. V lost 2 bases, J lost 2 bases, and 12 bases lay in between. Per the germline V gene, CDR1 is GTSNPN and CDR2 is SVGIG (reference sequence). The chain's CDR3 is CAWSFGGRNYGYTF. The DNA of the CDR3 is TGTGCCTGGAGTTTTGGGGGGCGGAACTATGGCTACACCTTC.

The genes are TRBV4-3 and TRBJ1-2; unclear D gene. This CDR3 contains 16 residues. The V end was cut by 5 bases, the J end by 2 bases, with 18 bases between. Germline V gene sequence: CDR1 LGHNA, CDR2 YSLEER. This CDR3 reads CASSARVAQGNYGYTF. For the CDR3, the DNA is TGCGCCAGCAGCGCAAGAGTAGCCCAAGGGAACTATGGCTACACCTTC.

The table lists this clonotype with many counts. The CDR3 sequence is CASSVDWGDYGYTF. The CDR3 coding sequence is TGCGCCAGCAGCGTGGACTGGGGAGACTATGGCTACACCTTC. The J gene is TRBJ1-2, the V gene TRBV5-1; D is uncertain. CDR1 is SGHRS, CDR2 YFSETQ, per germline. V was pared by 4 bases and J by 3 bases, with 13 bases between. This CDR3 is 14 amino acids long.

This clonotype has a handful of counts. The chain uses TRBV7-6 and TRBJ2-1; D is perhaps TRBD1 or TRBD2 (5 bases each). The CDR3 spans 14 residues. V was pared by 6 bases and J by 10 bases, with 19 bases between. CDR1 is SGHVS, CDR2 FNYEAQ, per germline. As DNA, the CDR3 is TGTGCCAGCAGAGTCACCGGGACCCAAGGCGAGCAGTTCTTC. Protein: CASRVTGTQGEQFF.

A few counts support this clonotype. The rearrangement uses TRBV9 and TRBJ2-1; 8 bases fit TRBD1. With V trimmed by 3 bases and J by 3 bases, 5 bases remained unmatched. CDR3 length equals 15 residues. Germline lookup yields CDR1 SGDLS and CDR2 YYNGEE. CDR3 DNA: TGTGCCAGCAGCGCCCGACAGGGGAACTACAATGAGCAGTTCTTC. This gives the protein CASSARQGNYNEQFF.

This clonotype was counted many times. This chain connects TRBV7-2 to TRBJ2-1, with D possibly being TRBD1 (6 bases). The CDR3 sequence is 15 residues long. Germline CDR1 is SGHTA and CDR2 is FQGNSA. The CDR3 bases are TGTGCGAGTACAGGGCTCTTTAACTCTTACAATGAGCAGTTCTTC. Translating it yields CASTGLFNSYNEQFF.

This clonotype was counted many times. The chain is built from TRBV6-2 or TRBV6-3 and TRBJ2-7; unclear D gene. CDR1 MNHEY and CDR2 SVGEGT come from the germline V gene. The CDR3 spans 12 residues. Trimming shortened V by 0 bases and J by 10 bases, and 10 bases separated the two germline ends. CDR3 sequence (DNA): TGTGCCAGCAGTTACTCTTCTAGTACACAGTACTTC. Translation: CASSYSSSTQYF.

Many counts were recorded for this clonotype. The chain combines TRBV30 with TRBJ2-7; D gene uncertain. Per the germline V gene, CDR1 is GTSNPN and CDR2 is SVGIG (reference sequence). The length of the CDR3 is 13 residues. The V gene lost 5 bases and the J gene lost 3 bases, with 14 bases spanning the gap. DNA for the CDR3: TGTGCCTGGGATACCCAGCCCTTCTACGAGCAGTACTTC. Its protein is CAWDTQPFYEQYF.

This clonotype was recorded many times. The chain carries TRBV29-1 and TRBJ2-2; no firm D call. Germline V gene lookup returns CDR1 SQVTM and CDR2 ANQGSEA. This CDR3 is 12 amino acids long. V was clipped by 1 base and J by 7 bases, with 7 bases between them. The CDR3 region has the DNA TGCAGCGTTGAAGTAGCAGACGGGGAGCTGTTTTTT. Amino acid sequence: CSVEVADGELFF.

This chain uses TRBV20-1 with TRBJ2-7; D possibly uses TRBD1 or TRBD2 (5 bases each). Germline V CDR1 and CDR2: DFQATT, SNEGSKA (reference sequence). This CDR3 is built from 15 residues. Trimming took 0 bases from V and 0 from J, leaving 12 bases between them. The CDR3 nucleotides are TGCAGTGCTAGAGATGGGGACCCGAGCTCCTACGAGCAGTACTTC. Amino acid sequence: CSARDGDPSSYEQYF.

This chain links TRBV7-2 with TRBJ2-7; 8 bases map to TRBD2. CDR3 size: 17 residues. The V gene's germline CDR1 is SGHTA and CDR2 FQGNSA. The ends lost 5 bases at V and 0 bases at J; junction bases unmatched: 12. CDR3 nucleotides: TGTGCCAGCAGCCTAAGACCGACTAGCGCTTCCTCCTACGAGCAGTACTTC. This translates into CASSLRPTSASSYEQYF.

This clonotype occurred a few times. The chain combines TRBV6-2 or TRBV6-3 with TRBJ2-7; 8 nucleotides align to TRBD2. Per the germline V gene, CDR1 is MNHEY and CDR2 is SVGEGT. The V segment lost 2 bases and the J segment 3 bases; nucleotides outside the gene matches: 9. The CDR3 sequence is 16 residues long. The CDR3 sequence is CASSYGVGRAFYEQYF. Here the CDR3 DNA reads TGTGCCAGCAGTTACGGGGTCGGGAGGGCCTTCTACGAGCAGTACTTC.

In its sample, this clonotype was seen a few times. This sequence joins TRBV20-1 and TRBJ2-2; D gene ambiguous. The CDR3 length is 15 residues. The germline V and J ends were trimmed by 0 bases and 2 bases, with 10 bases remaining between them. The germline CDR1 and CDR2 sequences are DFQATT and SNEGSKA (reference sequence). The CDR3 coding sequence is TGCAGTGCTAGAGATCCTAACAGTAACACCGGGGAGCTGTTTTTT. It is translated as CSARDPNSNTGELFF.

The chain joins TRBV12-3 or TRBV12-4 to TRBJ1-1; D gene ambiguous. V was pared by 3 bases and J by 6 bases, with 14 bases between. The CDR3 is 14 residues long. CDR3 DNA sequence: TGTGCCAGCAGTTTCGTTAGTGGTTCCCCTGAAGCTTTCTTT. It is translated as CASSFVSGSPEAFF.

This clonotype was counted at least ten times. The rearrangement links TRBV12-3 or TRBV12-4 to TRBJ1-4; TRBD1 matches at 9 bases. This CDR3 contains 17 residues. Germline trimming cut 6 bases from V and 11 bases from J; bases unmatched to any gene: 19. CDR3 in amino acids: CASSPPGTGLRGGKLFF. CDR3 sequence (DNA): TGTGCCAGCAGCCCGCCCGGGACAGGGCTACGAGGAGGGAAACTGTTTTTT.

The chain carries TRBV7-3 and TRBJ2-1; 9 bases line up with TRBD2. This CDR3 has 19 amino acids. J lost 5 bases, V lost 8 bases, and 22 bases had no gene match. Germline lookup yields CDR1 SGHTA and CDR2 FQGTGA. The DNA for the CDR3 is TGTGCCAGCTGTTTAAGTCAACTAGGAGCGGGGGGCCCCCACAATGAGCAGTTCTTC. Its protein is CASCLSQLGAGGPHNEQFF.

This clonotype has a count of ten or more. The chain is built from TRBV9 and TRBJ2-1; D possibly corresponds to TRBD2 (6 bases). This CDR3 spans 19 amino acids. Germline V CDR1 and CDR2: SGDLS, YYNGEE. V lost 2 bases, J lost 0 bases, and 21 bases lay in between. Here the CDR3 reads CASSVPGLSPIRSYNEQFF. The CDR3 DNA reads TGTGCCAGCAGCGTGCCGGGACTCTCACCCATACGCTCCTACAATGAGCAGTTCTTC.

Note on this clonotype: This may be a read error: a much more frequent sequence differs by one nucleotide. The CDR3 loop is CASTPVQQGAGGYTF. The CDR3 DNA sequence: TGTGCCAGCACACCAGTTCAACAGGGGGCTGGAGGCTACACCTTC. The gene calls are TRBV18 and TRBJ1-2; TRBD1 aligns across 9 bases. The CDR3 has 15 amino acids. CDR1 is KGHSH, CDR2 LQKENI, per germline.

J is TRBJ2-1 and V is TRBV5-4, with 8 bases aligning to TRBD1. CDR3 size: 17 residues. The germline gives CDR1 SGHNT, CDR2 YYREEE (reference sequence). Trimming at V came to 0 bases and at J to 2 bases, leaving 7 bases not matched to a gene. CDR3 nucleotide sequence: TGTGCCAGCAGCTTGGCCCGGTTGGACAGGGCCTACAATGAGCAGTTCTTC. This sequence encodes CASSLARLDRAYNEQFF.

This clonotype was observed many times. V is TRBV7-9 and J is TRBJ1-1; D is undetermined. The length of the CDR3 is 14 residues. V lost 5 bases to trimming and J lost 0 bases, with 10 bases between them. Germline CDR1 and CDR2: SEHNR and FQNEAQ (reference sequence). The CDR3: CASSRSQVNTEAFF. Here the CDR3 DNA reads TGTGCCAGCAGCCGGTCCCAGGTGAACACTGAAGCTTTCTTT.

This clonotype was seen a handful of times. The CDR3 sequence is CSARQVYNEQFF. The CDR3 DNA reads as TGCAGTGCCCGGCAGGTTTACAATGAGCAGTTCTTC. This rearrangement joins TRBV20-1 to TRBJ2-1; D remains unclear. Trimming left V 6 bases short and J 4 bases short, with 10 bases between. Germline values: CDR1 DFQATT, CDR2 SNEGSKA (reference sequence). The CDR3 length is 12 residues.